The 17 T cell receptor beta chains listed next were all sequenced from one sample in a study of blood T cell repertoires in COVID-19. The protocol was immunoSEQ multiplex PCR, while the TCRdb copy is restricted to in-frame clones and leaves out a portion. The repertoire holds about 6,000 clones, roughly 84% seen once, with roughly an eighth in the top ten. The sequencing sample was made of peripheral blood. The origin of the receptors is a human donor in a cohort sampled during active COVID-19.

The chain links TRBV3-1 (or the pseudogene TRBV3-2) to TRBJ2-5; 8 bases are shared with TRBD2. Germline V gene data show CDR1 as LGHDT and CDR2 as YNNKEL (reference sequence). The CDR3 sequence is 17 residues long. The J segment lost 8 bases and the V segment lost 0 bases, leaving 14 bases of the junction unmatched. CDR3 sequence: CASSQDSVSGVIFTQYF. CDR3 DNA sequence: TGTGCCAGCAGCCAAGATTCTGTTAGCGGGGTCATTTTTACCCAGTACTTC.

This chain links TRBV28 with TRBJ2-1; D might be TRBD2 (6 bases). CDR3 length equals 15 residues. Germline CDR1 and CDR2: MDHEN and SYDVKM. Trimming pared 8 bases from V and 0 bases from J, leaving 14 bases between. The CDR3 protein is CASQPRGSSYNEQFF. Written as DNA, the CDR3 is TGTGCCAGCCAACCTCGGGGGAGCTCCTACAATGAGCAGTTCTTC.

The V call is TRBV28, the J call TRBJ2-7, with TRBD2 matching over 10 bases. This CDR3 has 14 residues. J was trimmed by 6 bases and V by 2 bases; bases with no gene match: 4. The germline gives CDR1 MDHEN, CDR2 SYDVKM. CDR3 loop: CASSLLAGVGEQYF. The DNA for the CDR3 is TGTGCCAGCAGTTTACTAGCGGGAGTCGGCGAGCAGTACTTC.

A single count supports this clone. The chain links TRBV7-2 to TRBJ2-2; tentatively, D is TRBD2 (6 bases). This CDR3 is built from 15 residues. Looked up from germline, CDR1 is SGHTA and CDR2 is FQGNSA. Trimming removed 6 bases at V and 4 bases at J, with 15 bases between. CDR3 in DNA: TGTGCCAGCAGTCTAGACCACGGGGGCACCGGGGAGCTGTTTTTT. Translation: CASSLDHGGTGELFF.

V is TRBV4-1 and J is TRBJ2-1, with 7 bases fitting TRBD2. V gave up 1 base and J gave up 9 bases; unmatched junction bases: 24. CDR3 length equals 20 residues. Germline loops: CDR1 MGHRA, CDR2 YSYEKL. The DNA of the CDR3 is TGCGCCAGCAGCCAAGGAGGCGGACTAGGGGCGGATTTGGGGGTGGGTGAGCAGTTCTTC. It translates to CASSQGGGLGADLGVGEQFF.

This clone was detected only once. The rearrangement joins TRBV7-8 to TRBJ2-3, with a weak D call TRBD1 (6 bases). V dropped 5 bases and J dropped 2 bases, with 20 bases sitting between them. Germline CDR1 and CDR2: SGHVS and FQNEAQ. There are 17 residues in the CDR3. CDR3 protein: CASSTTPPGAPTDTQYF. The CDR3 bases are TGTGCCAGCAGCACCACCCCTCCAGGGGCCCCCACAGATACGCAGTATTTT. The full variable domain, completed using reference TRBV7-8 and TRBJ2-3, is GAGVSQSPRYKVAKRGQDVALRCDPISGHVSLFWYQQALGQGPEFLTYFQNEAQLDKSGLPSDRFFAERPEGSVSTLKIQRTQQEDSAVYLCASSTTPPGAPTDTQYFGPGTRLTVL.

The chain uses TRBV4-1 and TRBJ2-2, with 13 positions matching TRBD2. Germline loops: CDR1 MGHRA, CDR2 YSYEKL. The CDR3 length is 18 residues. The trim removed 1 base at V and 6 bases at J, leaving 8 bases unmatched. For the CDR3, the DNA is TGCGCCAGCAGCCAAGTAGGACTAGCGGGAGCTTTGTCCGGGGAGCTGTTTTTT. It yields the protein CASSQVGLAGALSGELFF.

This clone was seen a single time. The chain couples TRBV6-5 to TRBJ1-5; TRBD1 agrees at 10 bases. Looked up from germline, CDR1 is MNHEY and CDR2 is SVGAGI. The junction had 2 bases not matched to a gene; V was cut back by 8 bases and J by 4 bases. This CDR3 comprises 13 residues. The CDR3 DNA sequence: TGTGCCAGCGGGACAGGGGTAAATCAGCCCCAGCATTTT. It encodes CASGTGVNQPQHF.

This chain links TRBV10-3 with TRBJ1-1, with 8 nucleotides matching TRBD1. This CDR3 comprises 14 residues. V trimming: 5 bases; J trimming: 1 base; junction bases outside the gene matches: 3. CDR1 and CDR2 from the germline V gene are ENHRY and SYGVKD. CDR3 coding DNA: TGTGCCATCAGTAAAACAGGGGGGAACACTGAAGCTTTCTTT. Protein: CAISKTGGNTEAFF.

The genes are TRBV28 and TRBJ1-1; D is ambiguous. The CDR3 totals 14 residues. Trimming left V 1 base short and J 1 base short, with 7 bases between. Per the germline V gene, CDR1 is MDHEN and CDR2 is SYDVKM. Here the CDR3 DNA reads TGTGCCAGCAGTTTATTTGGCAGGAACACTGAAGCTTTCTTT. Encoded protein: CASSLFGRNTEAFF. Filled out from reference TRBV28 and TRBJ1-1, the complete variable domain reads DVKVTQSSRYLVKRTGEKVFLECVQDMDHENMFWYRQDPGLGLRLIYFSYDVKMKEKGDIPEGYSVSREKKERFSLILESASTNQTSMYLCASSLFGRNTEAFFGQGTRLTVV.

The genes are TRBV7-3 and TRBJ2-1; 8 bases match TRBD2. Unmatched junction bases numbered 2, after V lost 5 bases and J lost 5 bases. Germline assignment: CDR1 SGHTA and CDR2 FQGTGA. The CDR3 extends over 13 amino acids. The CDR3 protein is CASSPGGHNEQFF. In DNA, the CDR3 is TGTGCCAGCAGCCCGGGGGGGCACAATGAGCAGTTCTTC.

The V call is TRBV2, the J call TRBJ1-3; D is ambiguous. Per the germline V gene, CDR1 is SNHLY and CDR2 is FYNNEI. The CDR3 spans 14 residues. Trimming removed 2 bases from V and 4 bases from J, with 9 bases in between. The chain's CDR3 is CASSEKPGGNTIYF. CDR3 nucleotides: TGTGCCAGCAGTGAAAAACCGGGGGGAAACACCATATATTTT.

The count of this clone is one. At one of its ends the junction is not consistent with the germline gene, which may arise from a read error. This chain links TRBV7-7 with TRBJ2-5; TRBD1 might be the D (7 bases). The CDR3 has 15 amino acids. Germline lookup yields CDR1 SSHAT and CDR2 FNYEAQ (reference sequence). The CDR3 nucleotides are TGTGCTAGCAGCTTAGCTCCCAGGGGGGAGGAGACCCAGTACTTC. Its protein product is CASSLAPRGEETQYF. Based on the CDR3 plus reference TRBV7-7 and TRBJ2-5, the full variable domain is GAGVSQSPRYKVTKRGQDVTLRCDPISSHATLYWYQQALGQGPEFLTYFNYEAQPDKSGLPSDRFSAERPEGSISTLTIQRTEQRDSAMYRCASSLAPRGEETQYFGPGTRLLVL.

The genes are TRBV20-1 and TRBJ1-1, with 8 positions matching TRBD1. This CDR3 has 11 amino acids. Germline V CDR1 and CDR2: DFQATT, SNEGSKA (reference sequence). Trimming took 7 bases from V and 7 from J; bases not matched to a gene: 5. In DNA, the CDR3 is TGCAGTGTCGACAGGGGACTTGAAGCTTTCTTT. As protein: CSVDRGLEAFF.

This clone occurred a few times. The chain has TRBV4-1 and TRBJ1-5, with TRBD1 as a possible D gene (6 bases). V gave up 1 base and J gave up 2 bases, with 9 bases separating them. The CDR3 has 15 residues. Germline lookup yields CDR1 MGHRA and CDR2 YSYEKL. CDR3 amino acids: CASSQVQGRNQPQHF. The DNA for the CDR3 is TGCGCCAGCAGCCAAGTACAGGGCCGCAATCAGCCCCAGCATTTT.

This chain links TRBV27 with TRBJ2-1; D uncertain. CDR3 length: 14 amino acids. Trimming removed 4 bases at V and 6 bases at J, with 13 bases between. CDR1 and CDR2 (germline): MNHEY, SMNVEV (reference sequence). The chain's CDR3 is CASSSPPRANEQFF. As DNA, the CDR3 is TGTGCCAGCAGTTCCCCCCCCCGAGCCAATGAGCAGTTCTTC.

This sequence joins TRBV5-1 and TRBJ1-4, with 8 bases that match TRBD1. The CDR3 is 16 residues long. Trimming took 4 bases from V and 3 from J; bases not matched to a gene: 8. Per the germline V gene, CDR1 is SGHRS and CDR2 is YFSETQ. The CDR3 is CASSPKPGQANEKLFF. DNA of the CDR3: TGCGCCAGCAGCCCTAAGCCGGGACAGGCTAATGAAAAACTGTTTTTT.